Following are 18 T cell receptor beta chains from one sample sequenced in a study of Graves' ophthalmopathy and Graves' hyperthyroidism. RNA transcripts were the source from which TCR beta CDR3 regions were amplified. First-round RT-PCR relied on HTBI primers, and a second-round multiplex PCR came next. TCRdb ran MiXCR on the multiplex PCR reads and lists one entry per CDR3 protein. The sample lists hundreds of thousands of distinct CDR3 sequences; 22% were seen once. The sequenced sample was peripheral blood. The source of these receptors is a woman aged 18-29 years with stable Graves' hyperthyroidism. Some clones in this sample may be carry-over from other donors' samples.

This clonotype was counted only a few times. V is TRBV6-2 or TRBV6-3 and J is TRBJ1-5; unclear D gene. The CDR3 totals 14 residues. V was pared by 1 base and J by 4 bases, with 8 bases between. The germline CDR1 and CDR2 sequences are MNHEY and SVGEGT. CDR3 amino acids: CASSYWRANQPQHF. The CDR3 nucleotides read TGTGCCAGCAGTTACTGGAGGGCTAATCAGCCCCAGCATTTT.

This clonotype was detected many times. The rearrangement links TRBV6-1 to TRBJ1-2; 9 bases are shared with TRBD1. Germline V CDR1 and CDR2: MNHNS, SASEGT. CDR3 length: 14 residues. V shed 7 bases, J shed 3 bases, and the junction held 6 bases outside the gene matches. The CDR3: CASNRGQGDYGYTF. The CDR3 bases are TGTGCCAGCAACCGGGGACAGGGCGACTATGGCTACACCTTC.

This clonotype has ten or more counts. The chain carries TRBV7-6 and TRBJ2-5; possibly TRBD1 or TRBD2 for D (5 bases each). CDR1 is SGHVS, CDR2 FNYEAQ, per germline. V was shortened by 1 base and J by 1 base, with 16 bases between the two germline ends. The CDR3 length is 17 residues. For the CDR3, the DNA is TGTGCCAGCAGCTTAGATGACAGCGGTCCCCTCCAAGAGACCCAGTACTTC. Amino acids: CASSLDDSGPLQETQYF.

This clonotype was recorded many times. V is TRBV12-3 or TRBV12-4 and J is TRBJ1-2, with D unclear. V was shortened by 1 base and J by 2 bases, with 8 bases between the two germline ends. This CDR3 region has 14 residues. The CDR3 protein is CASSLVGPNYGYTF. CDR3 DNA: TGTGCCAGCAGTTTAGTTGGGCCAAACTATGGCTACACCTTC.

This clonotype was found many times. V usage is TRBV19 and J usage is TRBJ2-2, with D possibly being TRBD1 (5 bases). Germline lookup yields CDR1 LNHDA and CDR2 SQIVND (reference sequence). Trimming took 3 bases from V and 5 from J, leaving 7 bases between them. CDR3 length: 13 amino acids. The CDR3 protein is CASSMAGTGELFF. CDR3 DNA: TGTGCCAGTAGTATGGCAGGGACCGGGGAGCTGTTTTTT. The variable domain in full, with the rest retrieved from reference TRBV19 and TRBJ2-2, is DGGITQSPKYLFRKEGQNVTLSCEQNLNHDAMYWYRQDPGQGLRLIYYSQIVNDFQKGDIAEGYSVSREKKESFPLTVTSAQKNPTAFYLCASSMAGTGELFFGEGSRLTVL.

The rearrangement joins TRBV6-2 or TRBV6-3 to TRBJ2-5; 8 bases match TRBD2. CDR1 MNHEY and CDR2 SVGEGT come from the germline V gene. CDR3 size: 14 residues. V was clipped by 5 bases and J by 5 bases; unmatched bases: 7. CDR3 nucleotide sequence: TGTGCCAGCAGTCGTCGGGGGGGCCAGGAGACCCAGTACTTC. Its protein is CASSRRGGQETQYF.

This clonotype was observed at least ten times. The chain combines TRBV28 with TRBJ1-1; D possibly corresponds to TRBD1 (5 bases). Germline values: CDR1 MDHEN, CDR2 SYDVKM. The V end was cut by 8 bases, the J end by 4 bases, with 23 bases between. CDR3 length: 16 amino acids. DNA for the CDR3: TGTGCCAGCTGGGTTGGGACGGGTAGCGCGGGCACTGAAGCTTTCTTT. Its translation: CASWVGTGSAGTEAFF.

This clonotype was counted ten times or more. The chain carries TRBV6-5 and TRBJ2-7; 7 nucleotides line up with TRBD2. The CDR3 is made up of 16 amino acids. Germline loops: CDR1 MNHEY, CDR2 SVGAGI. Trimming removed 4 bases from V and 4 bases from J; junction bases left unmatched: 13. CDR3 sequence: CASSSFSEGGPYEQYF. The CDR3 DNA reads TGTGCCAGCAGTTCCTTTTCGGAGGGAGGGCCTTACGAGCAGTACTTC.

The rearrangement joins TRBV19 to TRBJ1-1; TRBD1 might be the D (5 bases). The CDR3 runs 14 residues. Germline V gene sequence: CDR1 LNHDA, CDR2 SQIVND (reference sequence). Trimming removed 3 bases from V and 2 bases from J, with 10 bases in between. The CDR3 sequence is CASSIDGANTEAFF. CDR3 nucleotide sequence: TGTGCCAGTAGTATTGACGGGGCCAACACTGAAGCTTTCTTT. The complete variable domain, with remaining parts taken from reference TRBV19 and TRBJ1-1, reads DGGITQSPKYLFRKEGQNVTLSCEQNLNHDAMYWYRQDPGQGLRLIYYSQIVNDFQKGDIAEGYSVSREKKESFPLTVTSAQKNPTAFYLCASSIDGANTEAFFGQGTRLTVV.

This clonotype was counted ten times or more. This rearrangement joins TRBV7-9 to TRBJ1-2; D gene unclear. The V gene's germline CDR1 is SEHNR and CDR2 FQNEAQ (reference sequence). The CDR3 loop spans 13 amino acids. Trimming took off 1 base at V and 5 bases at J, with 8 bases between the two ends. The CDR3 loop is CASSLGDQYGYTF. CDR3 coding DNA: TGTGCCAGCAGCTTAGGGGATCAGTATGGCTACACCTTC. Drawing the rest from reference TRBV7-9 and TRBJ1-2, the complete variable domain is DTGVSQNPRHKITKRGQNVTFRCDPISEHNRLYWYRQTLGQGPEFLTYFQNEAQLEKSRLLSDRFSAERPKGSFSTLEIQRTEQGDSAMYLCASSLGDQYGYTFGSGTRLTVV.

This clonotype was recorded at least ten times. The chain couples TRBV10-1 to TRBJ2-6; D not certain. Germline V gives CDR1 WNHNN, CDR2 SYGVQD (reference sequence). This CDR3 is built from 16 residues. V was cut by 0 bases and J by 2 bases, with 8 bases left in between. The CDR3 DNA follows: TGCGCCAGCAGTGAGTCGACGCAGCCTGGGGCCAACGTCCTGACTTTC. Translating it yields CASSESTQPGANVLTF.

There are many counts of this clonotype. Mismatch with germline at one junction end may stem from a read error. As DNA, the CDR3 is TGTGCCAGCAGCCTAGCCCACCGGGACGGGAAGAGGTCGAACACTGAAGCTTTCTTT. Translating gives CASSLAHRDGKRSNTEAFF. J is TRBJ1-1 and V is TRBV7-2, with D possibly being TRBD1 (5 bases). The CDR3 contains 19 residues. Looked up from germline, CDR1 is SGHTA and CDR2 is FQGNSA.

Worth noting for this clonotype: This may come from a read error, since a much larger clone is one base off. This chain connects TRBV12-3 or TRBV12-4 to TRBJ2-7; TRBD1 aligns across 7 bases. CDR3 size: 14 residues. The CDR3 spells CVSSLVGQYYEQYF. CDR3 nucleotide sequence: TGTGTCAGCAGTTTAGTGGGACAGTACTACGAGCAGTACTTC.

This clonotype was seen ten or more times. This chain links TRBV7-3 with TRBJ2-7; 8 bases agree with TRBD2. CDR1 SGHTA and CDR2 FQGTGA come from the germline V gene. This CDR3 is 13 amino acids long. Trimming cost V 5 bases and J 6 bases; bases outside gene matches: 6. The CDR3 bases are TGTGCCAGCAGCCCAACCGGGACTAGCGAGCAGTACTTC. Translating it yields CASSPTGTSEQYF.

This clonotype occurred many times. The chain joins TRBV12-3 or TRBV12-4 to TRBJ1-1; D gene unclear. The CDR3 spans 12 residues. V was cut by 7 bases and J by 0 bases, with 6 bases left in between. The CDR3 DNA sequence: TGTGCCAGCAATCAGTTGAACACTGAAGCTTTCTTT. This gives the protein CASNQLNTEAFF.

The rearrangement uses TRBV20-1 and TRBJ1-1, with unresolved D. The germline V gene encodes CDR1 DFQATT and CDR2 SNEGSKA (reference sequence). The V end was cut by 2 bases, the J end by 1 base, with 8 bases between. This CDR3 spans 13 amino acids. The CDR3 loop is CSARFQANTEAFF. The CDR3, as DNA: TGCAGTGCTAGATTCCAGGCGAACACTGAAGCTTTCTTT.

This clonotype was recorded a few times. The V call is TRBV20-1, the J call TRBJ2-7; 7 bases match TRBD2. This CDR3 has 12 residues. V dropped 8 bases and J dropped 3; count of bases not matched to a gene: 7. The V gene's germline CDR1 is DFQATT and CDR2 SNEGSKA (reference sequence). The CDR3 loop reads CSTTGLGYEQYF. The CDR3 DNA is TGCAGTACAACCGGACTAGGCTACGAGCAGTACTTC.

This clonotype was seen many times. The chain uses TRBV20-1 and TRBJ2-2; D may be TRBD1 (6 bases). Trimming stripped 1 base from V and 2 bases from J, with 8 bases between. The CDR3 contains 14 residues. Germline assignment: CDR1 DFQATT and CDR2 SNEGSKA (reference sequence). The CDR3 spells CSARAQGNTGELFF. CDR3 in DNA: TGCAGTGCTAGAGCACAGGGTAACACCGGGGAGCTGTTTTTT.